This T cell receptor (beta chain) comes out of a study of T cells in Graves' hyperthyroidism and ophthalmopathy (dated by TCRdb to about 2019). With respect to the entire study: Peripheral blood samples were taken at the time of initial diagnosis, prior to any treatment. In more than 5 Graves' hyperthyroidism patients, the study also compared T-cell repertoires from thyroid tissue with T-cell repertoires from blood. After sampling, hyperthyroidism patients received methimazole starting at 30 mg daily, and ophthalmopathy patients received high-dose intravenous methylprednisolone. To identify TCR V-J signatures that set the groups apart, the researchers used a discovery cohort of approximately 98 patients, made up of around 40 with Graves' ophthalmopathy and some 56 with stable Graves' hyperthyroidism. According to the paper, TCR Vbeta CDR3 sequencing was carried out on some 140 peripheral blood samples, which came from around 43 ophthalmopathy, some 73 hyperthyroidism and roughly 17 progressor patients. An independent validation cohort of under 20 hyperthyroidism patients and 15 or so patients who later progressed to ophthalmopathy tested prospective prediction of ophthalmopathy. For training and testing, the 100 or so patients in the discovery cohort were randomly divided in a 7:3 ratio.

Moderately to severely active disease, a Clinical Activity Score of at least 3, a NOSPECS grade of at least 4, and a duration under 3 months were present in ophthalmopathy patients. Exclusion was applied to patients with uncontrolled infections, other autoimmune diseases, pregnancy or lactation. Diagnoses were based on clinical symptoms, serum thyroxine and TRAb, thyroid ultrasound and orbital computed tomography. PBMCs were separated from roughly 10 ml of fresh peripheral blood using Ficoll-Paque density gradient centrifugation. Trizol reagent was used to extract total RNA, and RNA quality was then checked on an Agilent 2100 Bioanalyzer. The paper as a whole reports these results and caveats: Ophthalmopathy was separated from stable hyperthyroidism by a 13 V-J signature model, with 85% to 90% sensitivity and approximately 81% specificity obtained in cross-validation and 80%/75% obtained in testing. No statistical method was used to fix the sample size in advance, and group allocation was not hidden from the investigators. During validation, the model predicted progression to ophthalmopathy a median of roughly 7.1 months ahead of onset, with 60% to 71% sensitivity and about 75% specificity. Most expanded thyroid clonotypes (frequency above 0.001) were also detected in blood, suggesting blood repertoires may reflect thyroid immune responses.

The TCR beta CDR3 regions were amplified from RNA transcripts. The TCR CDR3 was subjected to a first round of RT-PCR using the HTBI primer set and the Qiagen OneStep RT-PCR kit. A second multiplex PCR round built the libraries, followed by size selection and purification. Paired-end sequencing of the libraries was performed with 100 bp reads on an Illumina HiSeq2000. The original pipeline was this. SOAPnuke was used to process the raw data, with reads discarded if the reads contained adapters or uncalled bases, had a mean Phred below 15, or lacked an exact constant-primer or identifier match. COPE v1.2.5 was used to merge the high-quality paired reads, and each unique nucleotide sequence was defined as a clonotype. MiTCR v1.1 was used to align the clonotypes against IMGT TRBV, TRBD and TRBJ reference segments. The analysis was restricted to V-J combinations with a frequency above 0.0001, which together covered just over 98% of the repertoires. The TCS score was defined as the ratio of F50 (clonal expansion) to E x V (chaos), calculated using BLOSUM62-based TCRdist between CDR3 peptides within each V-J. Welch's t-statistics and random forest reduced approximately 520 V-J features to 10 to 15, which were used in a naive Bayes classifier (R e1071). TCRdb ran its own pipeline on the public reads, namely fastp trimming at Q25 and MiXCR clone calling, and kept in-frame beta chains. Rows with one shared CDR3 protein collapse into an entry with the most common genes and DNA. In this record, the V and J calls reflect TCRdb's handling and not the investigators' own analysis. Recorded for this sample are around 50,000 distinct CDR3 sequences; approximately 48% of them occurred a single time. Together, the top ten hold approximately 9% of the sample.

This clonotype was observed many times. It has no known antigen specificity. Base qualities are missing; no much larger clone stands one base away. This TCR was sampled from a woman aged 45-59 years with Graves' ophthalmopathy. Sequencing used blood.

This receptor carries the CDR3 CASSVSSGRGTGELFF. Here is the DNA: TGTGCCAGCAGCGTATCCAGCGGGAGGGGTACCGGGGAGCTGTTTTTT. The chain links TRBV9 with TRBJ2-2; 10 central bases correspond to TRBD2. The junction shows trimming of 1 base on V and 5 bases on J, and the gene matches do not reach 5 bases of it. In the germline V gene, CDR1 corresponds to SGDLS and CDR2 to YYNGEE. The CDR3 goes from the cysteine to the phenylalanine over 16 residues. CDR3 DNA is the only sequence kept; it has 48 bases, read in frame from the first base.